This section outlines one T cell receptor beta chain sequence together with its context. Its antigen remains unidentified. This specimen comes from a study of OX40 agonist ivuxolimab in advanced cancers. Study information: Dose-escalation cases comprised hepatocellular carcinoma, melanoma, renal cell or head and neck cancer. Prior checkpoint blockade (anti-PD-1, anti-PD-L1 or anti-CTLA-4) was permitted; about 40% had it. Three individuals attained partial responses, comprising one hepatocellular carcinoma case and two cutaneous melanoma cases. The study's findings and limits: CD8+ T cells (on average) carried more expanded clones than CD4+ T cells.

The repertoire was sequenced with immunoSEQ multiplex PCR; TCRdb's copy has only in-frame clones and lacks some. The sample carries about 21,000 clones, 88% recorded once. Germline trimming cut 3 bases from V and 8 bases from J; bases unmatched to any gene: 9. The CDR3 is made up of 15 amino acids. From germline, CDR1 is ENHRY and CDR2 SYGVKD. The TCR originated in an adult with an advanced solid tumor such as melanoma, head and neck, liver or kidney cancer. The chain carries TRBV10-3 and TRBJ1-2; 10 bases align to TRBD1. The sequenced sample was CD4+ or CD8+ T cells sorted from blood, obtained in a trial of the OX40 agonist ivuxolimab. CDR3 residues: CAISDRQGASGGYTF. CDR3 sequence (DNA): TGTGCCATCAGTGACCGACAGGGGGCATCTGGCGGCTACACCTTC.